The 7 T cell receptor beta chains below come from one sample, sequenced in a study of shared clonotypes between healthy human individuals. Method: immunoSEQ multiplex PCR; TCRdb's copy keeps in-frame clones and lacks some. The sample holds around 2.1 million clones, 90% to 96% seen once. The sample comprised naive CD4+ T cells sorted from blood. The subset here: CD45RA+ positively selected. Receptor source: a man between 18 and 35 years old in good health.

This clone is a singleton in its sample. Other DNA sequences of this sample code for an identical CDR3. V usage is TRBV28 and J usage is TRBJ1-4; tentatively, D is TRBD1 (5 bases). The CDR3 covers 14 residues. The germline gives CDR1 MDHEN, CDR2 SYDVKM. V was shortened by 2 bases and J by 5 bases, with 9 bases between the two germline ends. The CDR3 DNA reads as TGTGCCAGCAGTTTACGGCAGGGAAATGAAAAACTGTTTTTT. It yields the protein CASSLRQGNEKLFF. Full variable domain (remainder filled in from reference TRBV28 and TRBJ1-4): DVKVTQSSRYLVKRTGEKVFLECVQDMDHENMFWYRQDPGLGLRLIYFSYDVKMKEKGDIPEGYSVSREKKERFSLILESASTNQTSMYLCASSLRQGNEKLFFGSGTQLSVL.

This chain links TRBV9 with TRBJ1-1; TRBD1 matches 7 bases. Germline loops: CDR1 SGDLS, CDR2 YYNGEE. The V segment lost 4 bases and the J segment 0 bases; nucleotides outside the gene matches: 3. The CDR3 is made up of 14 amino acids. Here the CDR3 reads CASSRGQMNTEAFF. The DNA of the CDR3 is TGTGCCAGCAGCCGGGGACAGATGAACACTGAAGCTTTCTTT.

V usage is TRBV18 and J usage is TRBJ2-1; 13 nucleotides align to TRBD2. The germline CDR1 and CDR2 sequences are KGHSH and LQKENI. J was trimmed by 1 base and V by 1 base; bases with no gene match: 7. CDR3 length: 19 amino acids. The CDR3 DNA is TGTGCCAGCTCACCACTCCGGACTAGCGGGAGTTCTTCCTACAATGAGCAGTTCTTC. Its translation: CASSPLRTSGSSSYNEQFF.

This chain joins TRBV2 and TRBJ2-5, with D tentatively TRBD1 (5 bases). CDR3 size: 14 residues. Germline assignment: CDR1 SNHLY and CDR2 FYNNEI. V lost 6 bases to trimming and J lost 6 bases, with 17 bases between them. The DNA of the CDR3 is TGTGCCAGCAGCCTCAACACAGGCAGGCAGACCCAGTACTTC. It specifies CASSLNTGRQTQYF.

The V and J genes are TRBV11-2 and TRBJ2-6, with D perhaps matching TRBD1 (7 bases). Between the trimmed V and J ends, which lost 5 bases and 2 bases, there was a span of 13 bases. Germline V gene lookup returns CDR1 SGHAT and CDR2 FQNNGV. This CDR3 spans 16 amino acids. CDR3 in amino acids: CASSHLRGAGANVLTF. The CDR3 DNA reads as TGTGCCAGCAGCCACCTCAGGGGGGCTGGGGCCAACGTCCTGACTTTC.

J is TRBJ2-7 and V is TRBV6-1; D is possibly TRBD1 (8 bases). The V and J ends lost 6 bases and 6 bases respectively, with 18 bases between them. The CDR3 spans 14 residues. Germline V lookup: CDR1 MNHNS, CDR2 SASEGT. CDR3 DNA: TGTGCCAGCAGCGCGTTCACAGGGGGGGGCGAGCAGTACTTC. This codes for CASSAFTGGGEQYF.

The CDR3 DNA reads as TGTGCCAGCAGTTCAGGACAGGGAGTTACGAAGCAGTACTTC. Translating gives CASSSGQGVTKQYF. This chain joins TRBV6-5 and TRBJ2-7, with TRBD1 matching over 8 bases. There are 14 residues in the CDR3. The V gene's germline CDR1 is MNHEY and CDR2 SVGAGI. J was trimmed by 8 bases and V by 4 bases; bases with no gene match: 10.